The TCR beta chain under discussion was sequenced for a study of spatial heterogeneity in lung cancer (dated by TCRdb to between 2018 and 2020). Study-level background: Samples were obtained from 72 patients with early-stage, untreated non-small cell lung cancer from the lung TRACERx cohort. Both alpha and beta chains were TCR-sequenced in around 220 tumor regions, 64 matched nontumor lung samples and over 55 PBMC samples obtained at surgery. In the raw uncorrected reads, each unique combination of TCR and UMI appeared more than ten times on average. Beta-chain transcripts were consistently detected in greater numbers than alpha-chain transcripts, which likely reflects a higher abundance of beta-chain transcripts. TCR repertoire features were related to nonsynonymous mutation counts determined by whole-exome sequencing of tumor tissue. In non-small cell lung cancer, the study made a quantitative comparison of TCR alpha and beta repertoires among multiple tumor regions, matched nontumor lung and blood. Follow-up PBMC samples were sequenced whenever available, with the median time to follow-up being approximately two years after resection. Study-level results and caveats: Only around 15 patients were included in the comparisons of baseline and follow-up blood repertoires. Ubiquitous expanded tumor TCRs were detected in blood more often at tumor resection than at routine follow-up. Additional single-cell paired TCR alpha and beta sequencing was considered necessary to confirm, at a functional level, the hypothesis that regional TCRs recognize regional mutations.

In light of the paper, this sample's time point label describes: blood at routine non-recurrence follow-up after resection. TCR sequencing used whole RNA extracted from tumor and nontumor lung tissue, or from cryopreserved PBMC samples, without cell sorting. A patient was chosen for TCR sequencing only when enough RNA was available from at least two tumor regions. This clonotype was found a few times. Its antigen target is currently unknown. No much larger clone is present one base from it, and per-base qualities are unavailable. Receptor libraries were prepared by 5' RACE. The instrument given in TCRdb is NextSeq 500. In the TCR library protocol, a unique molecular identifier was attached to each TCR cDNA molecule so that PCR and sequencing errors could be corrected. Per the original workflow: Decombinator tools were used for TCR identification, UMI-based error correction and CDR3 extraction. TCRs above a frequency of 2 per 1,000, corresponding to the top 1% of the tumor frequency distribution, were defined as expanded. Renyi diversity was calculated using the R vegan package after each repertoire was subsampled 100 times to 5,000 TCRs. CDR3 similarity networks were built from amino acid triplet string-kernel similarity, with CDR3s being connected when pairwise similarity was above 0.82. TCRdb reran the public reads through fastp at Q25 and MiXCR, keeping productive beta chains. Identical CDR3 protein sequences are pooled into one entry, listed with their most common genes and DNA. The V and J calls follow TCRdb's processing rather than the paper's. The sample includes nearly 95,000 distinct CDR3 sequences, with around 19% observed a single time. The leading ten clones occupy 20% to 25% of the sample.

The TCR sequence derives from a male donor with early-stage non-small cell lung cancer. The sequencing here drew on PBMCs, taken at follow-up.

The nucleotides read TGTGCCAGCAGTGGGTTCGAACAACGAAACACCATATATTTT. It codes for CASSGFEQRNTIYF. The chain joins TRBV12-3 or TRBV12-4 to TRBJ1-3; no D gene is confidently identified. The CDR3 starts with the cysteine, ends with the phenylalanine, and has 14 residues. The read is trimmed to its CDR3 DNA, 42 bases read in frame from base 1. Trimming costs V 5 bases and J 5 bases, and their ends lie 13 bases apart.